These 23 T cell receptor beta chains share one sample of origin, sequenced in a study of metastatic and nonmetastatic thyroid tumors. Each patient went into thyroid surgery without having received any treatment. TCRdb recomputed clones from the PCR reads via MiXCR. The table includes about 52,000 clones, approximately 15% detected once. Sequencing was done on a sample of blood. These receptor sequences come from a female donor with papillary thyroid cancer or a benign thyroid nodule (not recorded which). Some clones in this sample may be carry-over from other donors' samples.

The sample holds many counts of this clone. A clone one base away is much larger, so this may be a read error. The CDR3 coding sequence is TGTGCCAGCAGTTTGGTGGGGGGGTCCTACGAGCAGTACTTC. As protein: CASSLVGGSYEQYF. This chain connects TRBV28 to TRBJ2-7; 7 bases are shared with TRBD2. J gave up 1 base and V 3 bases, and 3 bases lay outside the gene matches. This CDR3 is built from 14 residues. Germline CDR1 MDHEN, CDR2 SYDVKM. Supplemented by reference TRBV28 and TRBJ2-7, the full variable domain reads DVKVTQSSRYLVKRTGEKVFLECVQDMDHENMFWYRQDPGLGLRLIYFSYDVKMKEKGDIPEGYSVSREKKERFSLILESASTNQTSMYLCASSLVGGSYEQYFGPGTRLTVT.

Concerning this clone itself: A single base separates this from a much larger clone, so it may be a read error. The rearrangement uses TRBV5-1 and TRBJ2-1; D perhaps matches TRBD1 (6 bases). CDR1 is SGHRS, CDR2 YFSETQ, per germline. CDR3 size: 13 residues. V shed 6 bases and J shed 4 bases, with 11 bases lying between them. The CDR3 DNA is TGCGCCAGCACCCGACAGGAATACAATGAGCAGTTCTTC. This encodes CASTRQEYNEQFF.

This clone was counted at least ten times. This may be a read error: a much more frequent sequence differs by one nucleotide. Because it lacks the conserved phenylalanine or tryptophan at the end, this CDR3 is likely a read error. V and J are TRBV12-3 or TRBV12-4 and TRBJ2-5; TRBD1 aligns across 7 bases. This CDR3 comprises 13 residues. V lost 6 bases, J lost 3 bases, and 4 bases stayed unmatched. The CDR3 sequence is CASRRQGEETQYL. The CDR3 DNA reads as TGTGCCAGCAGACGACAGGGCGAAGAGACCCAGTACCTC.

This clone was observed many times. The V call is TRBV7-9, the J call TRBJ1-2, with 9 bases that match TRBD1. V was pared by 8 bases and J by 4 bases, with 5 bases of the junction left unmatched. Germline V gene data show CDR1 as SEHNR and CDR2 as FQNEAQ (reference sequence). CDR3 length: 13 amino acids. This CDR3 reads CASLGQGGYGYTF. As DNA, the CDR3 is TGTGCCAGCTTGGGACAGGGCGGCTATGGCTACACCTTC.

This clone has ten or more counts. V usage is TRBV19 and J usage is TRBJ1-2, with D possibly being TRBD1 (5 bases). This CDR3 comprises 13 residues. CDR1 is LNHDA and CDR2 is SQIVND in the germline V gene (reference sequence). V shed 1 base and J shed 4 bases, with 7 bases lying between them. In nucleotides, the CDR3 is TGTGCCAGTAGTATAGGACAGCTCTATGGCTACACCTTC. Translating gives CASSIGQLYGYTF.

The table lists this clone with many counts. The CDR3 bases are TGTGCCAGCAGCCGTTATAGCGGGAGCGCCGCTTCGCCGTACTTC. It yields the protein CASSRYSGSAASPYF. The chain combines TRBV5-4 with TRBJ2-7; TRBD2 agrees at 9 bases. The CDR3 covers 15 residues. From germline, CDR1 is SGHNT and CDR2 YYREEE (reference sequence). Unmatched junction bases numbered 17, after V lost 4 bases and J lost 12 bases.

In this sample, this clone turned up many times. V gene TRBV29-1 combines with J gene TRBJ2-1; no clear D gene. Germline CDR1 SQVTM, CDR2 ANQGSEA. There are 15 residues in the CDR3. The germline V and J ends were trimmed by 4 bases and 0 bases, with 13 bases remaining between them. The CDR3 spells CSVARLVSSYNEQFF. The CDR3 nucleotides read TGCAGCGTTGCCCGTCTAGTGAGCTCCTACAATGAGCAGTTCTTC.

This clone was seen many times. The chain has TRBV6-1 and TRBJ1-2; D gene unclear. CDR1 and CDR2 (germline): MNHNS, SASEGT. The CDR3 has 12 amino acids. Trimming shortened V by 4 bases and J by 4 bases, and 7 bases separated the two germline ends. The CDR3 loop reads CASSVSGYGYTF. For the CDR3, the DNA is TGTGCCAGCAGTGTGTCAGGCTATGGCTACACCTTC.

The chain joins TRBV6-1 to TRBJ2-7; TRBD1 matches 7 bases. V lost 6 bases to trimming and J lost 0 bases; unmatched junction nucleotides: 14. Germline V lookup: CDR1 MNHNS, CDR2 SASEGT. CDR3 length: 17 residues. The CDR3 protein is CASRTDTGALSSYEQYF. In DNA form, the CDR3 reads TGTGCCAGCAGGACTGATACAGGGGCGTTGAGCTCCTACGAGCAGTACTTC.

Ten or more counts support this clone. This rearrangement joins TRBV7-2 to TRBJ2-3; no clear D gene. V was shortened by 4 bases and J by 6 bases, with 5 bases between the two germline ends. This CDR3 spans 11 amino acids. Germline V gives CDR1 SGHTA, CDR2 FQGNSA. CDR3 coding DNA: TGTGCCAGCAGCTACCATGATACGCAGTATTTT. This sequence encodes CASSYHDTQYF.

This clone has a count of ten or more. The chain joins TRBV29-1 to TRBJ2-1; 7 bases are a match to TRBD2. J was trimmed by 9 bases and V by 5 bases; bases with no gene match: 10. The CDR3 sequence is 13 residues long. The germline V gene encodes CDR1 SQVTM and CDR2 ANQGSEA. The CDR3 DNA is TGCAGCGTTAAAGTGGGAGGGCCTCGTGAGCAGTTCTTC. It specifies CSVKVGGPREQFF.

V gene TRBV28 combines with J gene TRBJ2-7; D unclear. The V end lost 5 bases, the J end lost 3 bases, and 14 bases lay between the germline ends. This CDR3 is 14 amino acids long. The germline CDR1 and CDR2 sequences are MDHEN and SYDVKM. CDR3 nucleotide sequence: TGTGCCAGCAGTGCCCTTGACCGCAGCTACGAGCAGTACTTC. It specifies CASSALDRSYEQYF. The full variable domain, completed using reference TRBV28 and TRBJ2-7, is DVKVTQSSRYLVKRTGEKVFLECVQDMDHENMFWYRQDPGLGLRLIYFSYDVKMKEKGDIPEGYSVSREKKERFSLILESASTNQTSMYLCASSALDRSYEQYFGPGTRLTVT.

This clone was recorded at least ten times. This sequence joins TRBV11-2 and TRBJ2-2, with a weak D call TRBD1 (6 bases). Germline V CDR1 and CDR2: SGHAT, FQNNGV. Between the trimmed V and J ends, which lost 0 bases and 3 bases, there was a span of 14 bases. The CDR3 extends over 17 amino acids. The CDR3 DNA is TGTGCCAGCAGCTTAGAGGTTTGGACAGACTACACCGGGGAGCTGTTTTTT. Translation gives CASSLEVWTDYTGELFF.

This clone appeared many times. The chain has TRBV14 and TRBJ2-3; TRBD2 is a possible D gene (5 bases). This CDR3 contains 13 residues. Germline V lookup: CDR1 SGHDN, CDR2 FVKESK. Trimming left V 0 bases short and J 5 bases short, with 6 bases between. CDR3: CASSQEGRDTQYF. The DNA for the CDR3 is TGTGCCAGCAGCCAAGAAGGGAGAGATACGCAGTATTTT.

This clone has a count of ten or more. The chain carries TRBV2 and TRBJ2-3; D possibly corresponds to TRBD1 (5 bases). The germline V gene encodes CDR1 SNHLY and CDR2 FYNNEI. The CDR3 runs 14 residues. V lost 6 bases and J 1 base, leaving 11 bases between the germline ends. The CDR3 protein is CASRRTYGTDTQYF. CDR3 nucleotides: TGTGCCAGCAGGCGGACATATGGCACAGATACGCAGTATTTT.

V usage is TRBV14 and J usage is TRBJ2-7; D is uncertain. This CDR3 has 9 amino acids. The germline V gene has CDR1 SGHDN and CDR2 FVKESK. CDR3 loop: CASIQHKKV. The CDR3 DNA is TGTGCCAGCATCCAACACAAGAAGGTC.

The chain has TRBV3-1 and TRBJ1-5; no clear D. CDR1 LGHDT and CDR2 YNNKEL come from the germline V gene (reference sequence). The CDR3 contains 13 residues. V lost 0 bases and J 5 bases, leaving 5 bases between the germline ends. This CDR3 reads CASSQDWDQPQHF. The CDR3 DNA is TGTGCCAGCAGCCAAGATTGGGATCAGCCCCAGCATTTT.

This clone was picked up many times. The V gene is TRBV10-1, the J gene TRBJ2-2; TRBD1 matches at 7 bases. The CDR3 extends over 16 amino acids. The ends lost 3 bases at V and 6 bases at J; junction bases unmatched: 10. The germline V gene encodes CDR1 WNHNN and CDR2 SYGVQD (reference sequence). CDR3 coding DNA: TGCGCCAGCAGTGATGCGCGGACAGGCCTTCCCGGGGAGCTGTTTTTT. The encoded protein is CASSDARTGLPGELFF.

This clone occurred many times. The J gene is TRBJ1-5, the V gene TRBV20-1, with D unclear. The length of the CDR3 is 12 residues. CDR1 DFQATT and CDR2 SNEGSKA come from the germline V gene (reference sequence). V lost 4 bases, J lost 4 bases, and 8 bases lay in between. As DNA, the CDR3 is TGCAGTGCTATGGCTGGTAATCAGCCCCAGCATTTT. This translates into CSAMAGNQPQHF.

This clone was seen repeatedly, ten times or more. This sequence joins TRBV18 and TRBJ2-1; D unclear. The length of the CDR3 is 12 residues. Trimming shortened V by 6 bases and J by 6 bases, and 9 bases separated the two germline ends. CDR1 and CDR2 (germline): KGHSH, LQKENI. CDR3 DNA: TGTGCCAGCTCCGTGTTACTCAATGAGCAGTTCTTC. Protein: CASSVLLNEQFF. Combining the CDR3 with reference TRBV18 and TRBJ2-1 gives the whole variable domain NAGVMQNPRHLVRRRGQEARLRCSPMKGHSHVYWYRQLPEEGLKFMVYLQKENIIDESGMPKERFSAEFPKEGPSILRIQQVVRGDSAAYFCASSVLLNEQFFGPGTRLTVL.

This clone came up a few times. V usage is TRBV6-1 and J usage is TRBJ1-1, with a possible D match to TRBD1 (6 bases). Between the trimmed V and J ends, which lost 8 bases and 4 bases, there was a span of 17 bases. Germline CDR1 is MNHNS and CDR2 is SASEGT. This CDR3 spans 14 amino acids. CDR3 sequence reads: CASSLQGVGTEAFF. For the CDR3, the DNA is TGTGCCAGCTCCCTACAGGGTGTGGGCACTGAAGCTTTCTTT.

On this clone: The junction departs from the called germline gene at one end, perhaps through a read error. CDR3: CSARDTVKPTPNYGYTF. In DNA form, the CDR3 reads TGCAGTGCTAGAGATACAGTAAAACCTACCCCAAACTATGGCTACACCTTT. The rearrangement joins TRBV20-1 to TRBJ1-2; D remains unclear. The CDR3 extends over 17 amino acids. The germline CDR1 and CDR2 sequences are DFQATT and SNEGSKA (reference sequence).

Turning to this clone: This may come from a read error, since a much larger clone is one base off. V and J are TRBV3-1 and TRBJ1-1; D call uncertain. The germline CDR1 and CDR2 sequences are LGHDT and YNNKEL (reference sequence). CDR3 size: 15 residues. The CDR3 nucleotides read TGTGCCAGCAGCCGCGGAGGACGGACGAACACTGAAGCTCTCTTT. Translation gives CASSRGGRTNTEALF.